The 27 T cell receptor beta chains below all came from one sample that was sequenced in a study of blood T cell repertoires in COVID-19. Measured with immunoSEQ multiplex PCR; TCRdb has only the in-frame clones, and not every one. The sample contains about 330,000 clones, approximately 87% of which appear only once. Sequencing used PBMCs or T cells enriched from blood (not recorded which). These receptors were taken from a woman younger than 45 who had recovered from COVID-19.

The V and J genes are TRBV25-1 and TRBJ2-2, with D possibly TRBD2 on 6 matching bases. The length of the CDR3 is 17 residues. Trimming pared 0 bases from V and 3 bases from J, leaving 14 bases between. Germline assignment: CDR1 MGHDK and CDR2 SYGVNS. CDR3 sequence (DNA): TGTGCCAGCAGTGAATATTTTGGAGGGAGAGACACCGGGGAGCTGTTTTTT. It codes for CASSEYFGGRDTGELFF. The full variable domain, rest sourced from reference TRBV25-1 and TRBJ2-2, is EADIYQTPRYLVIGTGKKITLECSQTMGHDKMYWYQQDPGMELHLIHYSYGVNSTEKGDLSSESTVSRIRTEHFPLTLESARPSHTSQYLCASSEYFGGRDTGELFFGEGSRLTVL.

The genes are TRBV6-7 and TRBJ1-6; D not resolved. TRBV6-7 is an ORF, with its function uncertain. The CDR3 loop spans 14 amino acids. Trimming took 9 bases from V and 4 from J, leaving 13 bases between them. The CDR3 reads CARSTDPYNSPLHF. The CDR3 nucleotides are TGTGCCAGATCCACAGACCCTTATAATTCACCCCTCCACTTT.

The CDR3 DNA reads as TGTGCCAGCAGCCCAGCGGGGGCCAATCAAGAGACCCAGTACTTC. Translated: CASSPAGANQETQYF. V and J are TRBV5-4 and TRBJ2-5, with TRBD2 matching over 8 bases. Per the germline V gene, CDR1 is SGHNT and CDR2 is YYREEE (reference sequence). The CDR3 is 15 residues long. With 4 bases clipped from V and 2 bases from J, the junction kept 7 bases outside the gene matches.

The CDR3, as DNA: TGCGCCAGCAGCCAAGTCGAGTACGCGCGCCGGGAAACCTTC. Its protein product is CASSQVEYARRETF. The rearrangement uses TRBV4-1 and TRBJ1-2; D remains ambiguous. The CDR3 runs 14 residues. The V and J ends lost 1 base and 14 bases respectively, with 20 bases between them. The germline CDR1 and CDR2 sequences are MGHRA and YSYEKL.

This clone came up once. The V call is TRBV7-2, the J call TRBJ2-3; 8 bases line up with TRBD2. The trim removed 1 base at V and 2 bases at J, leaving 5 bases unmatched. The length of the CDR3 is 16 residues. Germline V CDR1 and CDR2: SGHTA, FQGNSA. For the CDR3, the DNA is TGTGCCAGCAGCTTAGGGCGAGCGGGGGTCACAGATACGCAGTATTTT. This translates into CASSLGRAGVTDTQYF. Drawing the rest from reference TRBV7-2 and TRBJ2-3, the complete variable domain is GAGVSQSPSNKVTEKGKDVELRCDPISGHTALYWYRQSLGQGLEFLIYFQGNSAPDKSGLPSDRFSAERTGGSVSTLTIQRTQQEDSAVYLCASSLGRAGVTDTQYFGPGTRLTVL.

V and J are TRBV5-1 and TRBJ2-1, with 7 positions matching TRBD2. CDR3 length: 14 residues. The V and J ends lost 5 bases and 1 base, in that order; junction bases with no gene match: 3. CDR1 SGHRS and CDR2 YFSETQ come from the germline V gene. The CDR3 DNA is TGCGCCAGCAGGTTAGCGGGTTCCTACAATGAGCAGTTCTTC. It codes for CASRLAGSYNEQFF.

This chain uses TRBV30 with TRBJ1-1; D unresolved. With 2 bases removed from V and 0 bases from J, the gap between germline ends came to 10 bases. Germline loops: CDR1 GTSNPN, CDR2 SVGIG (reference sequence). This CDR3 region has 14 residues. In nucleotides, the CDR3 is TGTGCCTGGAGTCTGTCTTATGTGAACACTGAAGCTTTCTTT. Residues: CAWSLSYVNTEAFF.

J is TRBJ1-2 and V is TRBV2; 7 bases are shared with TRBD1. The trim removed 3 bases at V and 6 bases at J, leaving 7 bases unmatched. Germline CDR1 and CDR2: SNHLY and FYNNEI. This CDR3 spans 14 amino acids. The chain's CDR3 is CASSDLDRADGYTF. CDR3 nucleotide sequence: TGTGCCAGCAGTGACCTTGACAGGGCTGATGGCTACACCTTC.

The V call is TRBV29-1, the J call TRBJ2-1; tentatively, D is TRBD2 (6 bases). The CDR3 runs to 14 residues. The germline CDR1 and CDR2 sequences are SQVTM and ANQGSEA. Trimming cost V 3 bases and J 0 bases, with 9 bases left between them. CDR3 bases: TGCAGCGTTGACGGGGGAAGCTCCTACAATGAGCAGTTCTTC. Translation gives CSVDGGSSYNEQFF.

The chain links TRBV15 to TRBJ1-4, with no clear D. Per the germline V gene, CDR1 is LNHNV and CDR2 is YYDKDF (reference sequence). V lost 0 bases and J lost 4, with 18 bases in between. The length of the CDR3 is 18 residues. This CDR3 reads CATSRDRPERENNEKLFF. In DNA form, the CDR3 reads TGTGCCACCAGCAGAGATCGACCGGAGAGGGAAAATAATGAAAAACTGTTTTTT.

The V gene is TRBV3-1 (or the pseudogene TRBV3-2), the J gene TRBJ2-7; 13 nucleotides align to TRBD2. V shed 4 bases and J 3 bases; nucleotides not matched to a gene: 6. Germline lookup yields CDR1 LGHDT and CDR2 YNNKEL (reference sequence). The CDR3 runs 16 residues. CDR3: CASSLLTSGGYYEQYF. CDR3 in DNA: TGTGCCAGCAGCCTCCTGACTAGCGGGGGGTACTACGAGCAGTACTTC.

The chain joins TRBV7-8 to TRBJ2-3; D is possibly TRBD1 (6 bases). The CDR3 spans 13 residues. Germline CDR1 is SGHVS and CDR2 is FQNEAQ. V shed 5 bases and J shed 6 bases, with 12 bases lying between them. CDR3 amino acids: CASSGQISDTQYF. DNA of the CDR3: TGTGCCAGCAGCGGACAGATTAGCGATACGCAGTATTTT.

The J gene is TRBJ1-1, the V gene TRBV7-8, with TRBD1 as a possible D gene (5 bases). In germline, CDR1 is SGHVS, CDR2 FQNEAQ. The V end lost 4 bases, the J end lost 2 bases, and 11 bases lay between the germline ends. This CDR3 comprises 14 residues. CDR3: CASSWGRANTEAFF. The DNA for the CDR3 is TGTGCCAGCAGCTGGGGCAGGGCTAACACTGAAGCTTTCTTT.

The chain has TRBV6-1 and TRBJ2-5; D is possibly TRBD1 (5 bases). Germline V gene lookup returns CDR1 MNHNS and CDR2 SASEGT. The germline V and J ends were trimmed by 4 bases and 3 bases, with 9 bases remaining between them. The CDR3 is 13 amino acids. The CDR3 bases are TGTGCCAGCAGTGCAGCCAGGGAAGAGACCCAGTACTTC. Protein sequence: CASSAAREETQYF.

The chain joins TRBV20-1 to TRBJ1-5, with no clear D. Between the trimmed V and J ends, which lost 3 bases and 4 bases, there was a span of 10 bases. This CDR3 spans 13 amino acids. Germline CDR1 and CDR2: DFQATT and SNEGSKA (reference sequence). CDR3: CSASGHKNQPQHF. Here the CDR3 DNA reads TGCAGTGCTAGTGGGCACAAAAATCAGCCCCAGCATTTT.

The chain joins TRBV9 to TRBJ2-1; a possible D gene is TRBD1 (5 bases). The CDR3 has 14 residues. CDR1 and CDR2 (germline): SGDLS, YYNGEE. V was clipped by 0 bases and J by 8 bases, with 12 bases between them. CDR3: CASSVEGLGDEQFF. DNA of the CDR3: TGTGCCAGCAGCGTAGAGGGCCTAGGGGATGAGCAGTTCTTC.

The chain couples TRBV7-9 to TRBJ1-3; perhaps TRBD1 as D (5 bases). The CDR3 sequence is 15 residues long. Germline loops: CDR1 SEHNR, CDR2 FQNEAQ (reference sequence). V was shortened by 3 bases and J by 0 bases, with 9 bases between the two germline ends. This CDR3 reads CASSLAGLSGNTIYF. Written as DNA, the CDR3 is TGTGCCAGCAGCTTGGCGGGACTCTCTGGAAACACCATATATTTT.

The CDR3 sequence is CASSFPAGGPYQETQYF. CDR3 bases: TGTGCCAGCAGTTTCCCTGCGGGGGGGCCGTACCAAGAGACCCAGTACTTC. The chain carries TRBV28 and TRBJ2-5, with 9 bases matching TRBD2. CDR1 is MDHEN and CDR2 is SYDVKM in the germline V gene. This CDR3 has 17 residues. J gave up 0 bases and V 3 bases, and 8 bases lay outside the gene matches.

This chain connects TRBV12-2 to TRBJ1-1; the DNA was not used to check the table's D call, TRBD1. TRBV12-2 is assigned pseudogene status. There are 14 residues in the CDR3. CDR3 coding DNA: TGTGCAAGTCGCCCCCAGACAGGGGTCACTGAAGCTTTCTTT. The encoded protein is CASRPQTGVTEAFF.

The chain recombines TRBV19 with TRBJ2-7; the D gene is possibly TRBD2 (6 bases). Trimming took off 1 base at V and 2 bases at J, with 12 bases between the two ends. CDR1 and CDR2 (germline): LNHDA, SQIVND (reference sequence). The CDR3 is 15 amino acids. CDR3 in DNA: TGTGCCAGTAGTATAGGGGGGGTAAGCCCCTACGAGCAGTACTTC. Amino acids: CASSIGGVSPYEQYF.

CDR3: CASSSGVLDYGYTF. CDR3 nucleotide sequence: TGTGCCAGCAGCTCGGGGGTGTTGGACTATGGCTACACCTTC. This chain connects TRBV7-9 to TRBJ1-2; possibly TRBD1 for D (5 bases). Between the trimmed V and J ends, which lost 4 bases and 3 bases, there was a span of 12 bases. The CDR3 consists of 14 residues. Germline loops: CDR1 SEHNR, CDR2 FQNEAQ (reference sequence).

The rearrangement links TRBV6-1 to TRBJ2-1; 11 bases align to TRBD2. Germline CDR1 reads MNHNS; CDR2 reads SASEGT. The CDR3 has 16 residues. The V and J ends lost 4 bases and 4 bases, in that order; junction bases with no gene match: 6. DNA for the CDR3: TGTGCCAGCAGTGCCCTGACTAGCGGGGCGTACAATGAGCAGTTCTTC. This translates into CASSALTSGAYNEQFF.

The chain couples TRBV27 to TRBJ1-1; D remains ambiguous. V lost 2 bases and J 1 base, leaving 23 bases between the germline ends. The CDR3 has 19 residues. The V gene's germline CDR1 is MNHEY and CDR2 SMNVEV (reference sequence). CDR3 in amino acids: CASSLRGGLNTQWNTEAFF. DNA of the CDR3: TGTGCCAGCAGTTTAAGAGGAGGCCTCAATACCCAGTGGAACACTGAAGCTTTCTTT.

The chain has TRBV2 and TRBJ1-6; TRBD1 matches 8 bases. CDR1 and CDR2 (germline): SNHLY, FYNNEI. The V and J ends lost 7 bases and 8 bases, in that order; junction bases with no gene match: 7. CDR3 size: 14 residues. DNA for the CDR3: TGTGCCAGCAATTACCAGGGGGCGTATTCACCCCTCCACTTT. Protein product: CASNYQGAYSPLHF.

This clone was found a few times. The V and J genes are TRBV5-8 and TRBJ2-2; D gene unclear. There are 12 residues in the CDR3. Between the trimmed V and J ends, which lost 7 bases and 6 bases, there was a span of 10 bases. The germline CDR1 and CDR2 sequences are SGHTS and YDEGEE. The CDR3 nucleotides read TGTGCCAGCCGAAAGATAGCCGGGGAGCTGTTTTTT. Translated: CASRKIAGELFF.

The V gene is TRBV6-2 or TRBV6-3, the J gene TRBJ1-3, with D perhaps matching TRBD1 (5 bases). Trimming stripped 5 bases from V and 0 bases from J, with 11 bases between. This CDR3 is 15 amino acids long. Germline CDR1 MNHEY, CDR2 SVGEGT. CDR3 sequence reads: CASSRPGYSGNTIYF. The CDR3 nucleotides read TGTGCCAGCAGTCGCCCAGGGTACTCTGGAAACACCATATATTTT.

The chain is built from TRBV10-3 and TRBJ2-1; TRBD2 matches 10 bases. Germline lookup yields CDR1 ENHRY and CDR2 SYGVKD. Trimming at V came to 5 bases and at J to 0 bases, leaving 7 bases not matched to a gene. The CDR3 is 17 residues long. CDR3 loop: CAISISSGGSSYNEQFF. The CDR3 DNA sequence: TGTGCCATCAGTATCTCTAGCGGGGGCAGCTCCTACAATGAGCAGTTCTTC.